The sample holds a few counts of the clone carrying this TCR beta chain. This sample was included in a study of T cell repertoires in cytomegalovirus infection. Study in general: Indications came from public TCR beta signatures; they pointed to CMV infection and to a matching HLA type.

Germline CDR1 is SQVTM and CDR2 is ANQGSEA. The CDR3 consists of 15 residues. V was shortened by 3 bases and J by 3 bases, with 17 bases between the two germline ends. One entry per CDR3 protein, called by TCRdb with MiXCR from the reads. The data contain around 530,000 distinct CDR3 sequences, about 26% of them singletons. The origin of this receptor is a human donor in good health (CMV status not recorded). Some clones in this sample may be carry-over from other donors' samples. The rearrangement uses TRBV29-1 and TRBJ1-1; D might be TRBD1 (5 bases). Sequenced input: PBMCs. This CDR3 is CSVDGGGLSYTEAFF. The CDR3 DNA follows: TGCAGCGTTGACGGGGGGGGGTTATCGTACACTGAAGCTTTCTTT.